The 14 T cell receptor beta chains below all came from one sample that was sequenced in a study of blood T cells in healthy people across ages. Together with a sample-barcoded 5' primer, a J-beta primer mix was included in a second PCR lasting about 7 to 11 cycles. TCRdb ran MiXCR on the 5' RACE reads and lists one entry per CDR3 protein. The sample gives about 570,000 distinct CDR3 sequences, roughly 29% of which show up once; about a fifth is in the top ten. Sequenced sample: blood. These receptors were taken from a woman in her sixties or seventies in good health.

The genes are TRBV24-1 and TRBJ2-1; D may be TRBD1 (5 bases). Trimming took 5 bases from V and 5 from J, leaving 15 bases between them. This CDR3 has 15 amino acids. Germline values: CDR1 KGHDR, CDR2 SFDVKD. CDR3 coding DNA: TGTGCCACCAGTGCCGCAGGGCCAGGGAACAATGAGCAGTTCTTC. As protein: CATSAAGPGNNEQFF.

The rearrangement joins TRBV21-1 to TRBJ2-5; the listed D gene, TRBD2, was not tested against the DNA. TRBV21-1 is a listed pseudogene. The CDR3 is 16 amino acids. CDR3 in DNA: TGTGCCAGCAGCAAAGTTGGATCAGGGCCACAAGAGACCCAGTACTTC. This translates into CASSKVGSGPQETQYF.

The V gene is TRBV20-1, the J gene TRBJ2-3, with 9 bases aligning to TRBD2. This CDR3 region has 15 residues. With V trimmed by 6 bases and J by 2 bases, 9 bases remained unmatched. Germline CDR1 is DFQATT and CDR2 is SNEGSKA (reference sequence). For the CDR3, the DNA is TGCAGTGCGGGATCTAGCGGGGCTTCCACAGATACGCAGTATTTT. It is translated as CSAGSSGASTDTQYF.

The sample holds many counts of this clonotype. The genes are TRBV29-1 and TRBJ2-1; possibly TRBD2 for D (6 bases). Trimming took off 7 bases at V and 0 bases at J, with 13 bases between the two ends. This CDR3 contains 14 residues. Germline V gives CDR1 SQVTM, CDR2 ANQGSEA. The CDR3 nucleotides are TGCAGCGAAGGGGCGGGGAGCTCCTACAATGAGCAGTTCTTC. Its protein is CSEGAGSSYNEQFF.

The CDR3, as DNA: TGTGCCAGCAGCTTCCGGACTAGCGGGGGACAAGAGACCCAGTACTTC. Its translation: CASSFRTSGGQETQYF. The chain recombines TRBV7-2 with TRBJ2-5, with TRBD2 identical over 13 bases. CDR1 SGHTA and CDR2 FQGNSA come from the germline V gene. V lost 3 bases, J lost 2 bases, and 3 bases stayed unmatched. CDR3 length: 16 residues.

CDR3 DNA sequence: TGTGCCAGCAGTTTGAGGGGGTCATACACTGAAGCTTTCTTT. Translating it yields CASSLRGSYTEAFF. The chain uses TRBV28 and TRBJ1-1, with D perhaps matching TRBD1 (6 bases). V was shortened by 3 bases and J by 3 bases, with 11 bases between the two germline ends. Germline lookup yields CDR1 MDHEN and CDR2 SYDVKM. The CDR3 length is 14 residues.

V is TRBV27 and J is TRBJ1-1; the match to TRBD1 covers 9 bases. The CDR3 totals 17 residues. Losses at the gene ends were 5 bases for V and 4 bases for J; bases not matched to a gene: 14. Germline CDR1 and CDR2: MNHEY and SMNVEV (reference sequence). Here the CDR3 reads CASSTGQGHVGVTEAFF. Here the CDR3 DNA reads TGTGCCAGCAGTACGGGACAGGGACATGTCGGGGTCACTGAAGCTTTCTTT.

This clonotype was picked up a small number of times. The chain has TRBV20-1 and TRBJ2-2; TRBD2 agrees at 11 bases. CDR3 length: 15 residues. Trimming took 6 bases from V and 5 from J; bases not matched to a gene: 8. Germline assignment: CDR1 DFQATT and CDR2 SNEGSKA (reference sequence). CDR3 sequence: CSARLAGGQTGELFF. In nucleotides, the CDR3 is TGCAGTGCGCGATTAGCGGGGGGGCAAACCGGGGAGCTGTTTTTT.

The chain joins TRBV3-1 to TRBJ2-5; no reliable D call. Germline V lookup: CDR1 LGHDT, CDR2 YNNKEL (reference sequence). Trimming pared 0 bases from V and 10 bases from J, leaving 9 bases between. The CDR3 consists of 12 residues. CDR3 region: CASSQDPSFQYF. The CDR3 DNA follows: TGTGCCAGCAGCCAAGATCCCAGTTTCCAGTACTTC.

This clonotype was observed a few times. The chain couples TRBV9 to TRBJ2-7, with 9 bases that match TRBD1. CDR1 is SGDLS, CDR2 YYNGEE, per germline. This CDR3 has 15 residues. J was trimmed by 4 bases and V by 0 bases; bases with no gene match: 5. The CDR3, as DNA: TGTGCCAGCAGCGTAGACGGGACAGGGTCATACGAGCAGTACTTC. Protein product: CASSVDGTGSYEQYF.

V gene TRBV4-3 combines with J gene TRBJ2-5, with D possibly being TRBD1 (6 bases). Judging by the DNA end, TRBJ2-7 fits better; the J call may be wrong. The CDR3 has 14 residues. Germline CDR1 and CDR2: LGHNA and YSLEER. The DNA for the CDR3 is TGCGCCAGCAGCCAAGATACAGGGTGGTACGAGCAGTACTTC. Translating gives CASSQDTGWYEQYF.

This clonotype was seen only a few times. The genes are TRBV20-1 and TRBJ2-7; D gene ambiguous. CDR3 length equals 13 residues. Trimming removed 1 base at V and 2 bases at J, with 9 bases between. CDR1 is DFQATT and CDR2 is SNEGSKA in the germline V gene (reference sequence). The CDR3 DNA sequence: TGCAGTGCTAGAGGGGTCCCAACCTACGAGCAGTACTTC. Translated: CSARGVPTYEQYF.

As DNA, the CDR3 is TGCGCCAGCAGCCCCCTCGGGACAGGTCTGGGCGAGCAGTACTTC. Its translation: CASSPLGTGLGEQYF. V gene TRBV5-1 combines with J gene TRBJ2-7; 8 bases agree with TRBD1. This CDR3 is built from 15 residues. CDR1 is SGHRS, CDR2 YFSETQ, per germline. With 4 bases clipped from V and 6 bases from J, the junction kept 12 bases outside the gene matches.

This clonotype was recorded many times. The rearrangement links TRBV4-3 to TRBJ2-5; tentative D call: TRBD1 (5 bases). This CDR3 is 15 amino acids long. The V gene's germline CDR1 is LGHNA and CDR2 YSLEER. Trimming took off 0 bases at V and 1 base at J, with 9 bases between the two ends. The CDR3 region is CASSQEGTGQETQYF. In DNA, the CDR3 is TGCGCCAGCAGCCAAGAGGGAACAGGCCAAGAGACCCAGTACTTC.